These 32 T cell receptor beta chains share one sample of origin, sequenced in a study of Graves' ophthalmopathy and Graves' hyperthyroidism. TCR beta CDR3 regions were amplified from RNA transcripts. Second-round multiplex PCR came after first-round RT-PCR with HTBI primers. TCRdb independently ran MiXCR on the multiplex PCR reads; one entry per CDR3 protein. The sample lists more than 550,000 distinct CDR3 sequences, over 40% seen once, with over 2.5% in the top ten. Sequencing was carried out using peripheral blood. The receptors derive from an adult man with Graves' ophthalmopathy.

The gene calls are TRBV29-1 and TRBJ1-1; the D is unclear. Germline assignment: CDR1 SQVTM and CDR2 ANQGSEA. The V gene lost 3 bases and the J gene lost 10 bases, with 9 bases spanning the gap. The CDR3 is made up of 10 amino acids. The CDR3 is CSVEDAAAFF. CDR3 DNA sequence: TGCAGCGTTGAGGATGCAGCAGCTTTCTTT.

The CDR3 region has the DNA TGTGCCAGCGGCCAAGATTGGGACGAGGTTCATCAGCCCCAGCATTTT. Translating it yields CASGQDWDEVHQPQHF. The chain joins TRBV2 to TRBJ1-5; a possible D gene is TRBD1 (5 bases). The length of the CDR3 is 16 residues. The V end lost 8 bases, the J end lost 5 bases, and 22 bases lay between the germline ends. Germline assignment: CDR1 SNHLY and CDR2 FYNNEI.

This clonotype showed up many times. The V gene is TRBV29-1, the J gene TRBJ2-7; D uncertain. Trimming pared 6 bases from V and 2 bases from J, leaving 20 bases between. The CDR3 sequence is 15 residues long. CDR1 and CDR2 (germline): SQVTM, ANQGSEA. CDR3 sequence (DNA): TGCAGCGTGGTCCTAGACGCTGGTGCTCCCTACGAGCAGTACTTC. This gives the protein CSVVLDAGAPYEQYF.

The DNA for the CDR3 is TGTGCCACCAGTACATACAGGGGCCCCTACGAGCAGTACTTC. Translated: CATSTYRGPYEQYF. This chain uses TRBV24-1 with TRBJ2-7, with TRBD1 matching over 7 bases. Germline-derived CDR1 and CDR2 are KGHDR and SFDVKD. Unmatched junction bases numbered 6, after V lost 6 bases and J lost 2 bases. CDR3 length: 14 amino acids.

This clonotype was detected ten times or more. The genes are TRBV6-5 and TRBJ1-4, with unresolved D. Germline CDR1 MNHEY, CDR2 SVGAGI. There are 15 residues in the CDR3. V gave up 0 bases and J gave up 3 bases, with 8 bases separating them. The CDR3 region has the DNA TGTGCCAGCAGTTACTCGAGTGGGGCTAATGAAAAACTGTTTTTT. Translating it yields CASSYSSGANEKLFF.

This clonotype appeared many times. This chain uses TRBV12-3 or TRBV12-4 with TRBJ1-5; D is unclear. The V end was cut by 5 bases, the J end by 4 bases, with 9 bases between. This CDR3 has 13 residues. The CDR3 coding sequence is TGTGCCAGCAGTACAAGGGAGAATCAGCCCCAGCATTTT. It yields the protein CASSTRENQPQHF.

J is TRBJ1-1 and V is TRBV20-1; TRBD1 might be the D (5 bases). This CDR3 is built from 14 residues. Germline V gene sequence: CDR1 DFQATT, CDR2 SNEGSKA (reference sequence). Trimming stripped 1 base from V and 1 base from J, with 10 bases between. The CDR3 is CSARAAGTNTEAFF. DNA for the CDR3: TGCAGTGCTAGAGCCGCGGGGACGAACACTGAAGCTTTCTTT.

About this clonotype itself: This may arise from a read error, as a much more abundant clone is one base away. The CDR3 bases are TGTGCCAGCAGTTACTGGACAGGGAGGAACACTGAAGCTTTCTTT. Its translation is CASSYWTGRNTEAFF. The rearrangement links TRBV10-3 to TRBJ1-1; the match to TRBD1 covers 8 bases. This CDR3 spans 15 amino acids. Germline V gives CDR1 ENHRY, CDR2 SYGVKD.

In its sample, this clonotype was seen many times. This chain joins TRBV25-1 and TRBJ1-1; 7 bases agree with TRBD1. The CDR3 covers 14 residues. V gave up 2 bases and J gave up 5 bases; unmatched junction bases: 5. Per the germline V gene, CDR1 is MGHDK and CDR2 is SYGVNS. The CDR3 is CASSERQGETEAFF. For the CDR3, the DNA is TGTGCCAGCAGTGAAAGACAGGGAGAAACTGAAGCTTTCTTT.

In its sample, this clonotype was seen many times. The rearrangement links TRBV7-2 to TRBJ2-7; D remains unclear. Trimming left V 2 bases short and J 2 bases short, with 10 bases between. This CDR3 is 14 amino acids long. Per the germline V gene, CDR1 is SGHTA and CDR2 is FQGNSA. The CDR3 sequence is CASSLTGKAYEQYF. Written as DNA, the CDR3 is TGTGCCAGCAGCTTAACGGGCAAGGCCTACGAGCAGTACTTC.

In this sample, this clonotype turned up many times. The chain carries TRBV4-3 and TRBJ2-5, with a tentative D call TRBD2 (5 bases). V was shortened by 1 base and J by 2 bases, with 14 bases between the two germline ends. There are 16 residues in the CDR3. Germline assignment: CDR1 LGHNA and CDR2 YSLEER. The DNA for the CDR3 is TGCGCCAGCAGCCAAGTCGGAGGCAGAAATCAAGAGACCCAGTACTTC. Translating gives CASSQVGGRNQETQYF.

V and J are TRBV12-3 or TRBV12-4 and TRBJ2-7, with 8 bases aligning to TRBD1. The CDR3 is made up of 14 amino acids. V trimming: 7 bases; J trimming: 1 base; junction bases outside the gene matches: 6. Here the CDR3 reads CASTLQGGSYEQYF. CDR3 coding DNA: TGTGCCAGCACCCTACAGGGGGGATCCTACGAGCAGTACTTC.

The gene calls are TRBV29-1 and TRBJ1-1; the match to TRBD1 covers 7 bases. The junction had 7 bases not matched to a gene; V was cut back by 4 bases and J by 5 bases. The germline V gene encodes CDR1 SQVTM and CDR2 ANQGSEA. The CDR3 runs 13 residues. The CDR3 nucleotides are TGCAGCGTTGGTCAGGGGGGATGTACTGAAGCTTTCTTT. Residues: CSVGQGGCTEAFF.

About this clonotype: Lacking the conserved final phenylalanine or tryptophan, this CDR3 likely reflects a read error. The CDR3 is CASSLKGQLQETQYL. CDR3 sequence (DNA): TGCGCCAGCAGCTTGAAGGGACAACTACAAGAGACCCAGTACCTC. The V gene is TRBV7-9, the J gene TRBJ2-5; TRBD1 might be the D (6 bases). CDR1 and CDR2 from the germline V gene are SEHNR and FQNEAQ (reference sequence). The CDR3 consists of 15 residues.

V usage is TRBV6-5 and J usage is TRBJ1-2; TRBD1 agrees at 8 bases. The CDR3 covers 13 residues. The germline V gene encodes CDR1 MNHEY and CDR2 SVGAGI. V dropped 6 bases and J dropped 4; count of bases not matched to a gene: 4. CDR3 sequence: CASRGQESYGYTF. As DNA, the CDR3 is TGTGCCAGCAGGGGACAGGAGAGCTATGGCTACACCTTC.

This clonotype came up many times. The V gene is TRBV20-1, the J gene TRBJ2-5; D gene ambiguous. The CDR3 extends over 14 amino acids. CDR1 and CDR2 (germline): DFQATT, SNEGSKA (reference sequence). The V end was cut by 3 bases, the J end by 7 bases, with 18 bases between. The CDR3 region is CSARALGAPGTQYF. The CDR3 region has the DNA TGCAGTGCTAGGGCCTTAGGTGCGCCCGGGACCCAGTACTTC.

This clonotype was seen only a few times. With a much larger clone just one base away, this may be a read error. The V call is TRBV19, the J call TRBJ1-2; no clear D. This CDR3 contains 12 residues. Germline V gene lookup returns CDR1 LNHDA and CDR2 SQIVND (reference sequence). CDR3 region: CASSMASYGYAF. CDR3 nucleotides: TGTGCCAGTAGTATGGCAAGCTATGGCTACGCCTTC.

In its sample, this clonotype was seen many times. V is TRBV6-6 and J is TRBJ1-5; D call uncertain. Trimming stripped 10 bases from V and 7 bases from J, with 17 bases between. This CDR3 has 13 residues. In germline, CDR1 is MNHNY, CDR2 SVGAGI (reference sequence). The CDR3 reads CATVTGGGQPQHF. For the CDR3, the DNA is TGTGCCACTGTTACGGGCGGAGGGCAGCCCCAGCATTTT.

This clonotype was detected ten times or more. A read error may explain this, as a much larger clone is one base away. This rearrangement joins TRBV11-3 to TRBJ2-7; unclear D gene. Trimming removed 5 bases from V and 2 bases from J, with 4 bases in between. The germline gives CDR1 SGHNT, CDR2 YENEEA. This CDR3 spans 11 amino acids. CDR3 bases: TGTGCCAGCAGCGTAGCCTACGAGCAGTACTTC. This sequence encodes CASSVAYEQYF.

This clonotype was observed a few times. The rearrangement links TRBV6-5 to TRBJ2-2; D uncertain. This CDR3 has 14 residues. Trimming took off 4 bases at V and 1 base at J, with 7 bases between the two ends. Germline loops: CDR1 MNHEY, CDR2 SVGAGI. CDR3 residues: CASSLPGNTGELFF. CDR3 sequence (DNA): TGTGCCAGCAGTTTACCAGGGAACACCGGGGAGCTGTTTTTT.

This clonotype occurred a few times. The CDR3 bases are TGTGCCAGCAGTGAAGCGAACAGCGCAACTAATGAAAAACTGTTTTTT. Protein: CASSEANSATNEKLFF. The chain links TRBV6-1 to TRBJ1-4, with D uncertain. This CDR3 is 16 amino acids long. Deletions cut 0 bases from V and 0 bases from J, with 8 bases between. Germline V gene sequence: CDR1 MNHNS, CDR2 SASEGT.

In this sample, this clonotype turned up a few times. The chain combines TRBV4-2 with TRBJ1-6, with TRBD1 as a possible D gene (6 bases). This CDR3 comprises 17 residues. The V end was cut by 0 bases, the J end by 8 bases, with 17 bases between. The germline gives CDR1 LGHNA, CDR2 YNFKEQ. The CDR3 reads CASSQDGQRGKYSPLHF. In DNA form, the CDR3 reads TGTGCCAGCAGCCAAGATGGACAGCGAGGGAAGTATTCACCCCTCCACTTT.

As concerns this clonotype: This may stem from a read error, because a much larger clone lies one nucleotide away. The chain recombines TRBV20-1 with TRBJ2-5; 12 bases fit TRBD2. Germline V gene data show CDR1 as DFQATT and CDR2 as SNEGSKA (reference sequence). The CDR3 loop spans 14 amino acids. The CDR3 DNA follows: TGCAGTGCTAGAGGGACTAGCGGGGTTGAGACCCAGCACTTC. This translates into CSARGTSGVETQHF.

Points on this clonotype: One junction end disagrees with the germline gene, perhaps due to a read error. The CDR3 reads CSGVDRGTVELFF. The CDR3 bases are TGCAGCGGGGTGGACAGGGGAACCGTGGAGCTGTTTTTT. The chain combines TRBV29-1 with TRBJ2-2; 9 positions match TRBD1. This CDR3 region has 13 residues. Germline CDR1 reads SQVTM; CDR2 reads ANQGSEA.

This chain joins TRBV12-3 or TRBV12-4 and TRBJ2-5; D could derive from TRBD1 or TRBD2 (6 bases each). V lost 4 bases, J lost 1 base, and 16 bases lay in between. The length of the CDR3 is 16 residues. The CDR3 protein is CASSSRGPSGQETQYF. The CDR3 DNA is TGTGCCAGCAGTTCCCGGGGGCCGAGCGGCCAAGAGACCCAGTACTTC.

The rearrangement joins TRBV20-1 to TRBJ2-5; maybe TRBD2 (6 bases). This CDR3 contains 15 residues. The germline gives CDR1 DFQATT, CDR2 SNEGSKA (reference sequence). The V and J ends lost 5 bases and 0 bases respectively, with 16 bases between them. This chain's CDR3 is CSAGKRDFDQETQYF. CDR3 coding DNA: TGCAGTGCTGGGAAAAGGGACTTCGACCAAGAGACCCAGTACTTC.

V is TRBV5-1 and J is TRBJ2-6, with a tentative D call TRBD2 (5 bases). Trimming stripped 0 bases from V and 4 bases from J, with 17 bases between. The germline V gene has CDR1 SGHRS and CDR2 YFSETQ. The CDR3 is made up of 18 amino acids. In nucleotides, the CDR3 is TGCGCCAGCAGCTTGGTTCAGGACTCGAACACCGGGGCCAACGTCCTGACTTTC. Amino acids: CASSLVQDSNTGANVLTF.

This clonotype was counted ten times or more. The chain combines TRBV20-1 with TRBJ2-5, with a tentative D call TRBD1 (6 bases). Per germline, CDR1 DFQATT and CDR2 SNEGSKA (reference sequence). This CDR3 region has 14 residues. Trimming pared 4 bases from V and 1 base from J, leaving 13 bases between. The CDR3 reads CSANPHRAQETQYF. CDR3 in DNA: TGCAGTGCTAACCCCCACAGGGCCCAAGAGACCCAGTACTTC.

The V and J genes are TRBV19 and TRBJ1-6; TRBD1 aligns across 9 bases. The CDR3 extends over 15 amino acids. The V and J ends lost 7 bases and 11 bases, in that order; junction bases with no gene match: 12. Germline assignment: CDR1 LNHDA and CDR2 SQIVND (reference sequence). CDR3 sequence (DNA): TGTGCCAGTACCGCGACCGGGACAGGGCTAGCACCCCTCCACTTT. This codes for CASTATGTGLAPLHF.

This clonotype was seen only once. Being one base from a much bigger clone, this may be a read error. The CDR3 ends on some other residue instead of the conserved phenylalanine or tryptophan, so this is likely a read error. This rearrangement joins TRBV20-1 to TRBJ2-7, with a weak D call TRBD1 (5 bases). Germline V gene lookup returns CDR1 DFQATT and CDR2 SNEGSKA (reference sequence). The CDR3 runs to 13 residues. The V and J ends lost 1 base and 1 base respectively, with 8 bases between them. The CDR3 region is CSARVQGSYEQYL. CDR3 bases: TGCAGTGCTAGAGTGCAGGGATCCTACGAGCAGTACCTC.

In its sample, this clonotype was seen once. The chain joins TRBV2 to TRBJ2-5, with 9 bases lining up with TRBD2. The J call is uncertain, as TRBJ2-1 better fits the DNA end. This CDR3 is built from 16 residues. The V gene's germline CDR1 is SNHLY and CDR2 FYNNEI. The DNA for the CDR3 is TGTGCCAGCAGTGAAGAAGTGGTAGCGGGAGATAATGAGCAGTTCTTC. As protein: CASSEEVVAGDNEQFF.

This clonotype was picked up many times. The V and J genes are TRBV7-9 and TRBJ1-5; the D is unclear. Germline V gene lookup returns CDR1 SEHNR and CDR2 FQNEAQ (reference sequence). Trimming took off 2 bases at V and 3 bases at J, with 8 bases between the two ends. This CDR3 is 14 amino acids long. CDR3 loop: CASSLSSSNQPQHF. In DNA, the CDR3 is TGTGCCAGCAGCTTAAGCAGTTCCAATCAGCCCCAGCATTTT.